One and the same sample provided the 9 T cell receptor beta chains below, sequenced in a study of blood T cells in healthy people across ages. Next came a second PCR, run for roughly 6 to 11 cycles, which used a sample-barcoded 5' primer along with a J-beta primer mix. MiXCR was run by TCRdb on the 5' RACE reads, yielding one entry per CDR3 protein. There are 1,100,000 or so distinct CDR3 sequences in the sample; less than 50% occur only once, and 18% lies in the top ten. What was sequenced was blood. These receptors were taken from a woman in her sixties in good health.

This clonotype was recorded a few times. The chain carries TRBV11-3 and TRBJ2-1; D is perhaps TRBD1 or TRBD2 (7 bases each). The CDR3 runs 16 residues. Germline CDR1 SGHNT, CDR2 YENEEA. With 5 bases removed from V and 6 bases from J, the gap between germline ends came to 20 bases. This chain's CDR3 is CASSPGEGATTNEQFF. The CDR3 nucleotides read TGTGCCAGCAGCCCAGGGGAGGGGGCGACAACCAATGAGCAGTTCTTC. The whole variable domain, remainder taken from reference TRBV11-3 and TRBJ2-1, is EAGVVQSPRYKIIEKKQPVAFWCNPISGHNTLYWYLQNLGQGPELLIRYENEEAVDDSQLPKDRFSAERLKGVDSTLKIQPAELGDSAVYLCASSPGEGATTNEQFFGPGTRLTVL.

CDR3 sequence: CSASGWQGTEAFF. The CDR3 nucleotides read TGCAGTGCTAGTGGCTGGCAGGGCACTGAAGCTTTCTTT. This chain joins TRBV20-1 and TRBJ1-1, with D possibly matching TRBD1 (5 bases). V was pared by 3 bases and J by 4 bases, with 12 bases between. The CDR3 is 13 residues long. CDR1 and CDR2 from the germline V gene are DFQATT and SNEGSKA (reference sequence).

The chain recombines TRBV4-1 with TRBJ1-6, with TRBD1 identical over 10 bases. Germline V gene lookup returns CDR1 MGHRA and CDR2 YSYEKL. With V trimmed by 4 bases and J by 5 bases, 8 bases remained unmatched. The CDR3 contains 17 residues. In DNA form, the CDR3 reads TGCGCCAGCAGCCCCAGACAGGGGGCGGGCGATAATTCACCCCTCCACTTT. Translation gives CASSPRQGAGDNSPLHF.

The sample holds a few counts of this clonotype. The chain recombines TRBV7-9 with TRBJ2-7; 10 bases match TRBD2. The CDR3 covers 17 residues. Germline CDR1 reads SEHNR; CDR2 reads FQNEAQ (reference sequence). Trimming cost V 3 bases and J 0 bases; bases outside gene matches: 8. CDR3 amino acids: CASSFLAGGSGSYEQYF. The CDR3 nucleotides are TGTGCCAGCAGCTTTTTAGCGGGAGGATCAGGCTCCTACGAGCAGTACTTC.

This clonotype was counted between two and nine times. The J gene is TRBJ1-2, the V gene TRBV10-3; D might be TRBD1 (6 bases). Trimming cost V 4 bases and J 4 bases, with 16 bases left between them. CDR3 length equals 15 residues. The germline CDR1 and CDR2 sequences are ENHRY and SYGVKD. CDR3 nucleotides: TGTGCCATCAGTGGGGCCCGGGACACGAGCTATGGCTACACCTTC. Amino acid sequence: CAISGARDTSYGYTF.

V and J are TRBV4-2 and TRBJ2-7, with 8 bases lining up with TRBD2. Germline V gene data show CDR1 as LGHNA and CDR2 as YNFKEQ. With V trimmed by 1 base and J by 6 bases, 8 bases remained unmatched. The CDR3 runs to 15 residues. CDR3 residues: CASSQVKRERVEQYF. The CDR3 nucleotides read TGTGCCAGCAGCCAAGTAAAGCGGGAGAGAGTCGAGCAGTACTTC.

As concerns this clonotype: The conserved final phenylalanine or tryptophan is absent from the CDR3, which likely points to a read error. The V call is TRBV15, the J call TRBJ2-1; D might be TRBD2 (6 bases). Trimming took off 4 bases at V and 7 bases at J, with 17 bases between the two ends. This CDR3 has 15 amino acids. Germline CDR1 and CDR2: LNHNV and YYDKDF (reference sequence). The CDR3 loop reads CATSIIAAPGNEQFL. The CDR3 bases are TGTGCCACCAGCATCATAGCGGCCCCCGGGAATGAGCAGTTCTTA.

The chain employs TRBV28 and TRBJ1-1, with 10 nucleotides matching TRBD1. Germline V CDR1 and CDR2: MDHEN, SYDVKM. CDR3 size: 15 residues. The V and J ends lost 6 bases and 4 bases, in that order; junction bases with no gene match: 8. CDR3 region: CASSLGTGAFTEAFF. The CDR3 region has the DNA TGTGCCAGCAGCCTCGGGACAGGGGCGTTCACTGAAGCTTTCTTT.

This clonotype was counted only a few times. The chain couples TRBV7-9 to TRBJ2-5; 8 bases agree with TRBD1. The J call may be mistaken, given a closer DNA end match to TRBJ2-7. This CDR3 is 14 amino acids long. The germline gives CDR1 SEHNR, CDR2 FQNEAQ (reference sequence). The CDR3 loop reads CASSLGTGMHEQYF. CDR3 DNA: TGTGCCAGCAGCTTAGGGACAGGGATGCACGAGCAGTACTTC.